This T cell receptor beta chain was sequenced for a study of OX40 agonist ivuxolimab in advanced cancers. The wider study: Every 2 weeks, ivuxolimab was infused into the patients intravenously at between 0.01 and 10 mg/kg.

Assay: immunoSEQ multiplex PCR; the TCRdb copy retains only in-frame clones and omits some. Altogether tens of thousands of clones are present, 65% to 80% being singletons, with the ten largest covering approximately 15%. Study-level findings and limits: Certain nonresponding patients likewise had low normalized T-cell clonal expansion.

A remark on this clone: No antigen is known for it.

This clonotype was obtained from an adult with an advanced solid tumor such as melanoma, head and neck, liver or kidney cancer. The specimen was CD4+ or CD8+ T cells sorted from blood, collected in a trial of the OX40 agonist ivuxolimab.

Here the CDR3 DNA reads TGTGCCTGGAGTGTACGCAGGGAACGTCAGCCCCAGCATTTT. It encodes CAWSVRRERQPQHF. The J gene is TRBJ1-5, the V gene TRBV30; D is possibly TRBD1 (5 bases). CDR1 and CDR2 (germline): GTSNPN, SVGIG (reference sequence). The CDR3 loop spans 14 amino acids. Trimming stripped 0 bases from V and 6 bases from J, with 12 bases between.